Sequencing of this TCR beta chain was carried out in a study of blood T cell repertoires in COVID-19. In the study overall: Sources were T cells, B-cell-depleted T cells, or PBMCs; the material itself was cDNA or gDNA.

CDR3 length: 16 residues. V was trimmed by 0 bases and J by 2 bases, leaving 14 bases between them. Germline V CDR1 and CDR2: SEHNR, FQNEAQ (reference sequence). Cohort allocation depended upon clinical history that participants reported. No more than 2 weeks before study entry, exposed participants had met a case of COVID-19. Per the original methods: Nucleated cell number was recorded as an estimate derived from reference gene primer amplification. Libraries were prepared by immunoSEQ multiplex PCR; TCRdb keeps only in-frame clonotypes and omits some of them. V and J calls and clone size are given by that table; D and trimming were obtained from the DNA. Here the sample spans some 300,000 clones, more than 90% being singletons.

The source of this sequence is a woman aged 25-40 years who had been exposed to COVID-19. The chain employs TRBV7-9 and TRBJ2-7, with D possibly being TRBD2 (5 bases). Sequencing used PBMCs or T cells enriched from blood (not recorded which). As DNA, the CDR3 is TGTGCCAGCAGCTTAGCGGTAGGAGAGAGGGCCTACGAGCAGTACTTC. This encodes CASSLAVGERAYEQYF.